These T cell receptor beta chains were read from a single sample in a study of shared clonotypes between healthy human individuals. The table came from immunoSEQ multiplex PCR; TCRdb's copy has only in-frame clones and leaves some out. The sample carries millions of clones, over 85% recorded once. The sequenced sample consisted of naive CD4+ T cells from PBMCs. The receptor set was obtained from a man aged 18 to 29 in good health. Some clones in this sample may be carry-over from other donors' samples. CDR3s include the opening cysteine and the closing phenylalanine or tryptophan. D genes are given only for firm matches. Clone size is not always given. Where it is, it says once, few, many or a class for expanded clones.

j_call clone_size v_call d_call cdr3_aa cdr3_nt
TRBJ2-7 once TRBV11-2 TRBD2 CASRKTASGSYEQYF TGTGCCAGCAGAAAGACCGCTAGCGGGAGCTACGAGCAGTACTTC
TRBJ2-1 - TRBV9 - CASSVEVIPYNEQFF TGTGCCAGCAGCGTAGAGGTGATCCCTTACAATGAGCAGTTCTTC
TRBJ2-7 - TRBV11-2 TRBD1 CASSTGQSYEQYF TGTGCCAGCAGCACGGGACAGTCCTACGAGCAGTACTTC
TRBJ2-7 - TRBV2 - CASIAGPSYEQYF TGTGCCAGCATAGCAGGACCATCCTACGAGCAGTACTTC
TRBJ2-5 - TRBV11-3 TRBD1 CASSLGQGVAETQYF TGTGCCAGCAGCTTGGGACAGGGAGTTGCGGAGACCCAGTACTTC
TRBJ2-7 - TRBV6-5 TRBD2 CASTRLAGRYEQYF TGTGCCAGCACAAGACTAGCGGGACGCTACGAGCAGTACTTC
TRBJ1-5 - TRBV7-9 - CASSLVQGGPPYSNQPQHF TGTGCCAGCAGCTTAGTCCAGGGCGGACCACCTTATAGCAATCAGCCCCAGCATTTT
TRBJ1-1 few TRBV28 - CASSRYTEAFF TGTGCCAGCAGTCGATACACTGAAGCTTTCTTT
TRBJ2-3 - TRBV18 - CASSPFVAENTDTQYF TGTGCCAGCTCACCATTTGTAGCGGAGAACACAGATACGCAGTATTTT
TRBJ1-1 - TRBV5-1 - CASSLWSSNGNTEAFF TGCGCCAGCAGCTTATGGTCTTCGAATGGGAACACTGAAGCTTTCTTT
TRBJ2-7 - TRBV7-9 - CASSPSGQSSYEQYF TGTGCCAGCAGCCCCTCCGGGCAGAGCTCCTACGAGCAGTACTTC
TRBJ2-1 - TRBV27 - CASSFSRDLYNEQFF TGTGCCAGCAGTTTCTCCAGGGACCTCTACAATGAGCAGTTCTTC
TRBJ1-4 - TRBV30 - CAWSPSGEKLFF TGTGCCTGGAGTCCCTCGGGTGAAAAACTGTTTTTT
TRBJ2-5 - TRBV18 - CASSDHQETQYF TGTGCCAGCTCCGACCACCAAGAGACCCAGTACTTC
TRBJ1-2 once TRBV4-2 - CASSQGRSNYGYTF TGTGCCAGCAGCCAAGGTCGGTCCAACTATGGCTACACCTTC
TRBJ2-5 - TRBV5-1 - CASSYPEYQETQYF TGCGCCAGCAGTTACCCAGAGTACCAAGAGACCCAGTACTTC
TRBJ2-6 - TRBV21-1 - CASSKLSHSGANVLTF TGTGCCAGCAGCAAACTCAGCCACTCTGGGGCCAACGTCCTGACTTTC
TRBJ2-7 - TRBV6-6 - CASSYSSGKGSYEQYF TGTGCCAGCAGTTACTCGAGCGGAAAAGGGTCCTACGAGCAGTACTTC
TRBJ1-1 - TRBV4-1 - CASSLTTVNTEAFF TGCGCCAGCAGCCTAACGACAGTGAACACTGAAGCTTTCTTT